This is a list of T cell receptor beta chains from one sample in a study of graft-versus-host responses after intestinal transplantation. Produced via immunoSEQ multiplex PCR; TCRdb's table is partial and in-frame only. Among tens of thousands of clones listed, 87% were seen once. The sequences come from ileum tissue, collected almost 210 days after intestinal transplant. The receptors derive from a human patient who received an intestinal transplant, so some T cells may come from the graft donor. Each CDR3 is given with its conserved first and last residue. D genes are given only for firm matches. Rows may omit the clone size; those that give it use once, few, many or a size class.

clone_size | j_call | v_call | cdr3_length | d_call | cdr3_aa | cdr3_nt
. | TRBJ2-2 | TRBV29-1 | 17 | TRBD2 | CSVEGVAGGRNTGELFF | TGCAGCGTTGAAGGGGTAGCGGGGGGGAGAAACACCGGGGAGCTGTTTTTT
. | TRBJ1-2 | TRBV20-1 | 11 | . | CSARETGGYTF | TGCAGTGCTAGAGAGACAGGCGGCTACACCTTC
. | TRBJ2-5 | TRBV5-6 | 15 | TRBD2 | CASSLDAGGGETQYF | TGTGCCAGCAGCTTGGATGCGGGGGGCGGGGAGACCCAGTACTTC
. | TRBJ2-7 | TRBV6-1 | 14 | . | CASSEAGEYYEQYF | TGTGCCAGCAGTGAAGCCGGCGAGTACTACGAGCAGTACTTC
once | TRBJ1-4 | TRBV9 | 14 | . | CASSAGGTNEKLFF | TGTGCCAGCAGCGCGGGGGGAACTAATGAAAAACTGTTTTTT
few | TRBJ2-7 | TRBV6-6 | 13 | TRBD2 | CASSRGLAYEQYF | TGTGCCAGCAGCCGCGGACTAGCCTACGAGCAGTACTTC
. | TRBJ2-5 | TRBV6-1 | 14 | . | CASSLTWAAETQYF | TGTGCCAGCAGTCTTACGTGGGCCGCAGAGACCCAGTACTTC
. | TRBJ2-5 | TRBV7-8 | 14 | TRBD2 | CASSGTSGQETQYF | TGTGCCAGCAGCGGTACTAGCGGCCAAGAGACCCAGTACTTC
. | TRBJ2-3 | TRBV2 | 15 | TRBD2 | CASSRGTSEADTQYF | TGTGCCAGCAGTCGCGGGACTAGCGAAGCAGATACGCAGTATTTT
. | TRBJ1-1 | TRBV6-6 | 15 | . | CASSYPKKVNTEAFF | TGTGCCAGCAGTTACCCCAAAAAGGTGAACACTGAAGCTTTCTTT
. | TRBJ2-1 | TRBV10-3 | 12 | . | CAISETRNEQFF | TGTGCCATCAGTGAGACTCGCAATGAGCAGTTCTTC
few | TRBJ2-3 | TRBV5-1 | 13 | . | CASSFWGTDTQYF | TGCGCCAGCAGCTTTTGGGGCACAGATACGCAGTATTTT
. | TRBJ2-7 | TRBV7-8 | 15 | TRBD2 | CASSLVLAGSYEQYF | TGTGCCAGCAGCTTAGTCCTAGCGGGTTCCTACGAGCAGTACTTC
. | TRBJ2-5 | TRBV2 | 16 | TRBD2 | CASSDLGGPPQETQYF | TGTGCCAGCAGTGATTTGGGAGGGCCCCCCCAAGAGACCCAGTACTTC
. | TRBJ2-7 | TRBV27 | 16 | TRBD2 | CASSLSAGGYSYEQYF | TGTGCCAGCAGTTTATCAGCGGGGGGATACTCCTACGAGCAGTACTTC
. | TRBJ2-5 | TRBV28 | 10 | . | CASSRETQYF | TGTGCCAGCAGCCGGGAGACCCAGTACTTC
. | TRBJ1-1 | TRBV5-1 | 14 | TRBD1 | CASRWDRADTEAFF | TGCGCCAGCAGATGGGACAGGGCGGACACTGAAGCTTTCTTT
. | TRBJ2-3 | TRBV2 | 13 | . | CASRRMEKDTQYF | TGTGCCAGCAGAAGAATGGAGAAAGATACGCAGTATTTT
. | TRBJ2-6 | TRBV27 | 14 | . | CASTSGNGANVLTF | TGTGCCAGCACTTCGGGGAATGGGGCCAACGTCCTGACTTTC
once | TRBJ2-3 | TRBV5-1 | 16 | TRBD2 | CASSLGQGGGTDTQYF | TGCGCCAGCAGCTTGGGGCAGGGAGGGGGCACAGATACGCAGTATTTT